The 27 T cell receptor beta chains in this list originate from one sample, sequenced in a study of human T cells and chemical hapten exposure (dated by TCRdb to the early 2020s). What this sample's time point label stands for: patch test 1, 2 weeks after DPC sensitization. The treatment or condition label, read with the paper, signifies: therapeutic diphenylcyclopropenone sensitization with weekly scalp DPC. Library method: RACE. Sequencing was carried out with a NextSeq 500. TCRdb reworked the public reads: Q25 trimming with fastp, MiXCR clone assembly, productive beta chains retained. Entries are consolidated by CDR3 protein sequence, retaining the most common genes and DNA. This sample has approximately 350,000 distinct CDR3 sequences in its table, and around 7% of those were observed once. 8% to 9% of the sample is held by the ten biggest clonotypes. The specimen comprised whole blood, sampled in connection with sensitization to the hapten diphenylcyclopropenone (DPC). Receptors originate from a young woman with alopecia areata. Some clones in this sample may be carry-over from other donors' samples.

The table lists this clonotype with many counts. The V gene is TRBV7-9, the J gene TRBJ2-7; D remains ambiguous. Between the trimmed V and J ends, which lost 1 base and 11 bases, there was a span of 12 bases. CDR3 size: 12 residues. Looked up from germline, CDR1 is SEHNR and CDR2 is FQNEAQ (reference sequence). CDR3 sequence (DNA): TGTGCCAGCAGCTTAGGGACGTCCATGAAGTACTTC. It is translated as CASSLGTSMKYF.

There are many counts of this clonotype. An end of the junction does not agree with germline; a read error may underlie this. The rearrangement joins TRBV4-1 to TRBJ1-1; 7 positions match TRBD1. The germline CDR1 and CDR2 sequences are MGHRA and YSYEKL. The CDR3 consists of 14 residues. CDR3 DNA: TGCGCCAGCAGCCAAGGCGTGAGTCTAGGGGGCTCATTTTTT. This translates into CASSQGVSLGGSFF.

This chain connects TRBV7-2 to TRBJ1-4; a possible D gene is TRBD1 (6 bases). Germline CDR1 and CDR2: SGHTA and FQGNSA. The V end lost 5 bases, the J end lost 8 bases, and 27 bases lay between the germline ends. The CDR3 extends over 18 amino acids. The CDR3 is CASSRGPKWTGAREKLFF. CDR3 DNA sequence: TGTGCCAGCAGCCGCGGTCCGAAATGGACGGGGGCCCGGGAAAAACTGTTTTTT.

This clonotype was observed at least ten times. The V call is TRBV9, the J call TRBJ2-3; no clear D gene. The germline V and J ends were trimmed by 0 bases and 4 bases, with 15 bases remaining between them. The CDR3 extends over 16 amino acids. Germline CDR1 reads SGDLS; CDR2 reads YYNGEE. The CDR3 DNA is TGTGCCAGCAGCGTAGCTGGGCCAATTAAGGCAGATACGCAGTATTTT. Residues: CASSVAGPIKADTQYF.

This clonotype was seen ten or more times. The CDR3 region is CASSSAGTKLNEQFF. CDR3 DNA: TGTGCCAGCAGCTCTGCCGGGACCAAGTTGAATGAGCAGTTCTTC. This chain connects TRBV7-2 to TRBJ2-1; D could derive from TRBD1 or TRBD2 (5 bases each). Germline loops: CDR1 SGHTA, CDR2 FQGNSA. CDR3 length: 15 amino acids. The ends were cut back, 4 bases at V and 7 bases at J, with 17 bases in the middle.

This clonotype has a handful of counts. The chain carries TRBV25-1 and TRBJ2-1; 7 bases fit TRBD1. This CDR3 comprises 14 residues. Germline CDR1 is MGHDK and CDR2 is SYGVNS. V gave up 2 bases and J gave up 7 bases; unmatched junction bases: 5. For the CDR3, the DNA is TGTGCCAGCAGTGAAAGACAGGGCCATAATGAGCAGTTCTTC. Encoded protein: CASSERQGHNEQFF.

This chain joins TRBV2 and TRBJ1-6; D may be TRBD1 (6 bases). CDR1 and CDR2 from the germline V gene are SNHLY and FYNNEI. Trimming stripped 8 bases from V and 9 bases from J, with 20 bases between. The CDR3 length is 15 residues. In nucleotides, the CDR3 is TGTGCCAGCGCCGACCCGGCCAAGGGGGGTTCACCCCTCCACTTT. Encoded protein: CASADPAKGGSPLHF.

This clonotype was recorded many times. The chain recombines TRBV3-1 with TRBJ2-1; D is unresolved. Germline-derived CDR1 and CDR2 are LGHDT and YNNKEL (reference sequence). V gave up 0 bases and J gave up 0 bases, with 6 bases separating them. The CDR3 runs to 15 residues. CDR3 DNA sequence: TGTGCCAGCAGCCAAGACAGAAGCTCCTACAATGAGCAGTTCTTC. Encoded protein: CASSQDRSSYNEQFF.

The chain is built from TRBV4-2 and TRBJ1-3; TRBD1 is a possible D gene (5 bases). V was cut by 0 bases and J by 2 bases, with 14 bases left in between. Germline CDR1 is LGHNA and CDR2 is YNFKEQ. This CDR3 contains 17 residues. CDR3 sequence reads: CASSQDHTGGAGNTIYF. The CDR3 DNA reads TGTGCCAGCAGCCAAGATCACACAGGAGGCGCTGGAAACACCATATATTTT.

This chain links TRBV7-2 with TRBJ1-2; 8 bases align to TRBD1. The CDR3 is 16 residues long. J gave up 1 base and V 0 bases, and 4 bases lay outside the gene matches. Germline V gene lookup returns CDR1 SGHTA and CDR2 FQGNSA. CDR3 region: CASSLAWTGLNYGYTF. The CDR3 region has the DNA TGTGCCAGCAGCTTAGCTTGGACAGGGCTTAACTATGGCTACACCTTC. Filled out from reference TRBV7-2 and TRBJ1-2, the complete variable domain reads GAGVSQSPSNKVTEKGKDVELRCDPISGHTALYWYRQSLGQGLEFLIYFQGNSAPDKSGLPSDRFSAERTGGSVSTLTIQRTQQEDSAVYLCASSLAWTGLNYGYTFGSGTRLTVV.

A remark on this clonotype: This may be a read error, as it is one base from a much larger clone. V is TRBV29-1 and J is TRBJ2-5; TRBD2 agrees at 12 bases. This CDR3 region has 18 residues. Germline values: CDR1 SQVTM, CDR2 ANQGSEA. Written as DNA, the CDR3 is TGCACCGTTGTGAGACTAGCGGGGGAGATCCGGATACAAGAGACCCAGTACTTC. It is translated as CTVVRLAGEIRIQETQYF.

This clonotype was recorded a few times. This chain links TRBV7-9 with TRBJ2-4, with TRBD1 matching 7 bases. CDR1 SEHNR and CDR2 FQNEAQ come from the germline V gene (reference sequence). The CDR3 has 13 residues. With V trimmed by 1 base and J by 6 bases, 0 bases remained unmatched. CDR3 DNA sequence: TGTGCCAGCAGCTTAGGGGACAGAAACATTCAGTACTTC. This gives the protein CASSLGDRNIQYF. The full variable domain, its missing parts supplied by reference TRBV7-9 and TRBJ2-4, is DTGVSQNPRHKITKRGQNVTFRCDPISEHNRLYWYRQTLGQGPEFLTYFQNEAQLEKSRLLSDRFSAERPKGSFSTLEIQRTEQGDSAMYLCASSLGDRNIQYFGAGTRLSVL.

The rearrangement links TRBV28 to TRBJ1-1; D gene unclear. The length of the CDR3 is 16 residues. Germline loops: CDR1 MDHEN, CDR2 SYDVKM. The germline V and J ends were trimmed by 5 bases and 3 bases, with 19 bases remaining between them. The CDR3 region is CASSPWIGKRYTEAFF. The CDR3 DNA reads as TGTGCCAGCAGTCCCTGGATCGGCAAGCGATACACTGAAGCTTTCTTT.

This clonotype was counted a few times. The rearrangement joins TRBV7-8 to TRBJ2-3, with 12 positions matching TRBD2. V shed 6 bases, J shed 0 bases, and the junction held 4 bases outside the gene matches. The CDR3 totals 16 residues. The germline gives CDR1 SGHVS, CDR2 FQNEAQ. The CDR3: CASRRGLAGSTDTQYF. The CDR3 DNA reads TGTGCCAGCAGGCGCGGACTAGCGGGGAGCACAGATACGCAGTATTTT. The variable domain in full, completed from reference TRBV7-8 and TRBJ2-3, reads GAGVSQSPRYKVAKRGQDVALRCDPISGHVSLFWYQQALGQGPEFLTYFQNEAQLDKSGLPSDRFFAERPEGSVSTLKIQRTQQEDSAVYLCASRRGLAGSTDTQYFGPGTRLTVL.

This clonotype has only a few counts. V usage is TRBV7-2 and J usage is TRBJ1-2; D uncertain. This CDR3 comprises 15 residues. V gave up 2 bases and J gave up 4 bases, with 14 bases separating them. Germline V gene lookup returns CDR1 SGHTA and CDR2 FQGNSA. The CDR3 bases are TGTGCCAGCAGCTTAATGCAATCCGAGCCCTATGGCTACACCTTC. This translates into CASSLMQSEPYGYTF.

The genes are TRBV4-3 and TRBJ2-7; no clear D gene. Trimming cost V 0 bases and J 2 bases, with 11 bases left between them. This CDR3 spans 15 amino acids. Looked up from germline, CDR1 is LGHNA and CDR2 is YSLEER. The CDR3 loop is CASSQDLTGAYEQYF. The DNA of the CDR3 is TGCGCCAGCAGCCAAGATCTAACTGGGGCCTACGAGCAGTACTTC.

This clonotype was counted only a few times. The chain has TRBV4-2 and TRBJ2-5; 10 nucleotides agree with TRBD2. The CDR3 sequence is 16 residues long. CDR1 and CDR2 (germline): LGHNA, YNFKEQ. V shed 1 base and J 2 bases; nucleotides not matched to a gene: 4. The CDR3 sequence is CASSQVAGGIQETQYF. The CDR3 nucleotides are TGTGCCAGCAGCCAAGTAGCGGGGGGTATACAAGAGACCCAGTACTTC.

This clonotype was detected many times. This chain links TRBV6-5 with TRBJ2-2, with 7 nucleotides matching TRBD1. The length of the CDR3 is 17 residues. The trim removed 2 bases at V and 2 bases at J, leaving 8 bases unmatched. The germline V gene encodes CDR1 MNHEY and CDR2 SVGAGI. CDR3 coding DNA: TGTGCCAGCAGTTACGACGGGACAGCACCTAACACCGGGGAGCTGTTTTTT. Its translation: CASSYDGTAPNTGELFF.

This clonotype was picked up a small number of times. CDR3 sequence: CSARGSGLADSYEQYF. In DNA form, the CDR3 reads TGCAGTGCTAGAGGATCGGGACTAGCGGACTCCTACGAGCAGTACTTC. This chain links TRBV20-1 with TRBJ2-7; 11 bases align to TRBD2. The CDR3 totals 16 residues. Germline V CDR1 and CDR2: DFQATT, SNEGSKA (reference sequence). V shed 1 base, J shed 0 bases, and the junction held 5 bases outside the gene matches.

The chain has TRBV27 and TRBJ1-5, with D perhaps matching TRBD1 (5 bases). Per germline, CDR1 MNHEY and CDR2 SMNVEV (reference sequence). CDR3 length equals 14 residues. Trimming removed 6 bases at V and 4 bases at J, with 13 bases between. Here the CDR3 DNA reads TGTGCCAGCAGGTCTTGGGAGGGGAATCAGCCCCAGCATTTT. It translates to CASRSWEGNQPQHF.

This clonotype was seen a few times. The gene calls are TRBV29-1 and TRBJ2-2; TRBD2 matches at 10 bases. Trimming cost V 4 bases and J 4 bases; bases outside gene matches: 6. CDR1 and CDR2 from the germline V gene are SQVTM and ANQGSEA. The CDR3 contains 15 residues. The CDR3 region is CSVGLPSGGTGELFF. In nucleotides, the CDR3 is TGCAGCGTTGGTTTGCCTAGCGGGGGCACCGGGGAGCTGTTTTTT.

To note about this clonotype: A much larger clonotype is one base distant, so this may be a read error. This chain's CDR3 is CASSSKDGGHGETQYF. In DNA, the CDR3 is TGCGCCAGCAGCTCCAAGGACGGGGGACACGGTGAGACCCAGTACTTC. The chain employs TRBV5-1 and TRBJ2-5; D may correspond to TRBD1 or TRBD2 (6 bases each). Germline loops: CDR1 SGHRS, CDR2 YFSETQ. V was trimmed by 3 bases and J by 5 bases, leaving 20 bases between them. The CDR3 loop spans 16 amino acids.

A word on this clonotype: Given a far larger clone just one base away, this is likely a sequencing read error. The chain uses TRBV7-6 and TRBJ2-5; D remains unclear. The germline V gene has CDR1 SGHVS and CDR2 FNYEAQ. This CDR3 has 12 residues. The CDR3 region is CARSLDQETQYF. CDR3 in DNA: TGTGCCCGCAGCTTAGACCAAGAGACCCAGTACTTC.

The chain links TRBV28 to TRBJ1-6; perhaps TRBD1 as D (6 bases). Germline CDR1 is MDHEN and CDR2 is SYDVKM. The ends were cut back, 10 bases at V and 9 bases at J, with 16 bases in the middle. The CDR3 is 13 residues long. The CDR3 DNA follows: TGTGCCATCGTTGGGGGGGCTAGTTCACCCCTCCACTTT. It is translated as CAIVGGASSPLHF.

Ten or more counts support this clonotype. The CDR3 region is CASRDGRSNNSPLHF. CDR3 bases: TGTGCCAGCCGCGACGGTCGTTCAAATAATTCACCCCTCCACTTT. The chain links TRBV2 to TRBJ1-6; D gene unclear. Between the trimmed V and J ends, which lost 8 bases and 5 bases, there was a span of 16 bases. This CDR3 has 15 residues. Per the germline V gene, CDR1 is SNHLY and CDR2 is FYNNEI.

This clonotype was seen more than once but under ten times. V usage is TRBV11-2 and J usage is TRBJ2-6; D perhaps matches TRBD1 (6 bases). CDR1 SGHAT and CDR2 FQNNGV come from the germline V gene. Deletions cut 3 bases from V and 0 bases from J, with 12 bases between. The CDR3 has 17 residues. CDR3 nucleotides: TGTGCCAGCAGCTTCAGGACAGTTCCCTCTGGGGCCAACGTCCTGACTTTC. Residues: CASSFRTVPSGANVLTF.

The chain combines TRBV4-2 with TRBJ1-5; TRBD1 matches at 7 bases. Trimming at V came to 8 bases and at J to 4 bases, leaving 11 bases not matched to a gene. This CDR3 spans 15 amino acids. Germline loops: CDR1 LGHNA, CDR2 YNFKEQ. CDR3 residues: CASATADRQNQPQHF. CDR3 nucleotides: TGTGCCAGCGCAACGGCGGACAGGCAGAATCAGCCCCAGCATTTT.